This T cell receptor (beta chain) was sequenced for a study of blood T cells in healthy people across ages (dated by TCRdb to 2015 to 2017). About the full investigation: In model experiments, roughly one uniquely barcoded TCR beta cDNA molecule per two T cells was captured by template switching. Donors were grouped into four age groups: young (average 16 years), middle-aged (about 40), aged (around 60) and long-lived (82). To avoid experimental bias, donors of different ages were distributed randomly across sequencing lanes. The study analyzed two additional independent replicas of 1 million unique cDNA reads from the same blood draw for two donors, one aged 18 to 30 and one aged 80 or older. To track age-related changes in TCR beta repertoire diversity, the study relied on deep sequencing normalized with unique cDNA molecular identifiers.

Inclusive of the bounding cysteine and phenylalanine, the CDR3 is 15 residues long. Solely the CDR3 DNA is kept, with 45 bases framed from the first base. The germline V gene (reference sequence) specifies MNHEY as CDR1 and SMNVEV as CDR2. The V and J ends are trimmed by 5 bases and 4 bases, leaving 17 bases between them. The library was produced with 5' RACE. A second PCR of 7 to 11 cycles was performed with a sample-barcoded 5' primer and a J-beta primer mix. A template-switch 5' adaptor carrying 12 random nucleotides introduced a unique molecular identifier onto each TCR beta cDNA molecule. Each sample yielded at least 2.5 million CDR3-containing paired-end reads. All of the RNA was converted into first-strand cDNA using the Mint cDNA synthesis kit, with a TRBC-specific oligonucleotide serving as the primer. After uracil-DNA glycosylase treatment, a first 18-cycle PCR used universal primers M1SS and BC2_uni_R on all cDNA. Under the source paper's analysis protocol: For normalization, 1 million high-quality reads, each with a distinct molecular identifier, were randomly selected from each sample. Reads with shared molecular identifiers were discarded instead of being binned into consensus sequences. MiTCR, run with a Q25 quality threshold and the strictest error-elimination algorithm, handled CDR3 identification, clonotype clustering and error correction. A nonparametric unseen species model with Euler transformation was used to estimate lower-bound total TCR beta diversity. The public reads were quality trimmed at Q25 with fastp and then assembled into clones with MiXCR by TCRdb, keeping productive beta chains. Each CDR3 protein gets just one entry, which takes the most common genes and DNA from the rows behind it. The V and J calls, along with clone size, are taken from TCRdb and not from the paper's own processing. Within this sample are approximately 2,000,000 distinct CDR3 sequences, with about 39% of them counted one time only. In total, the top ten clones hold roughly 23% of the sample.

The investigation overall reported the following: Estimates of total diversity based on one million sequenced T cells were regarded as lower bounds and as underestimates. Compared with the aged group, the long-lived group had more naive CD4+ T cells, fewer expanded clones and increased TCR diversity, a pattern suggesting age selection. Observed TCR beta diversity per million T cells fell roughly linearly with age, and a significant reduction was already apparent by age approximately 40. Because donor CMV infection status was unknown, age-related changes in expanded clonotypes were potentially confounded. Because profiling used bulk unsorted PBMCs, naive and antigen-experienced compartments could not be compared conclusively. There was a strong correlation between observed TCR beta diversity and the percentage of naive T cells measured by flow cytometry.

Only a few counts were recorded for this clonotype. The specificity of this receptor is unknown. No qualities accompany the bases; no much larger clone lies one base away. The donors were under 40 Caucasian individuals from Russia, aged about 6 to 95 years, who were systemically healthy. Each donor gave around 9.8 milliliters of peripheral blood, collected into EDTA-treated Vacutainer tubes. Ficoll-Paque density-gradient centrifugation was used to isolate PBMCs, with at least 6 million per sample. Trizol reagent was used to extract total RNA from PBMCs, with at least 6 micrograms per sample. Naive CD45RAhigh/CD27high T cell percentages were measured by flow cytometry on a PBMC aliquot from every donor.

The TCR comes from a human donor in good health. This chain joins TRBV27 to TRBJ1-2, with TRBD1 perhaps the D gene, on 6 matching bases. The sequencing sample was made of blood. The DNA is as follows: TGTGCCAGCAGTAAAGTAGTAGGACAGTTCTATGGCTACACCTTC. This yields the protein CASSKVVGQFYGYTF.